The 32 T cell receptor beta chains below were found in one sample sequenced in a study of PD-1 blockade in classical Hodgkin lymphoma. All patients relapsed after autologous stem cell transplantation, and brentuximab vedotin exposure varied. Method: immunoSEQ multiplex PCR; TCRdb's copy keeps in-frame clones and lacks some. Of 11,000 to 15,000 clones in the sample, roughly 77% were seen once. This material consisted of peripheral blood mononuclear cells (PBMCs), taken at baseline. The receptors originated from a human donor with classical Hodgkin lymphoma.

CDR3 loop: CASNVQAHQPQHF. The CDR3 coding sequence is TGTGCCAGCAATGTACAGGCCCATCAGCCCCAGCATTTT. V is TRBV7-8 and J is TRBJ1-5; TRBD1 might be the D (5 bases). The germline V gene encodes CDR1 SGHVS and CDR2 FQNEAQ. Trimming left V 7 bases short and J 5 bases short, with 12 bases between. The CDR3 loop spans 13 amino acids.

DNA for the CDR3: TGTGCCAGCAGCTTCACTGACAGGGATGGCTACACCTTC. Its translation is CASSFTDRDGYTF. J is TRBJ1-2 and V is TRBV7-2, with TRBD1 matching 7 bases. The length of the CDR3 is 13 residues. The germline gives CDR1 SGHTA, CDR2 FQGNSA. Trimming took 3 bases from V and 6 from J; bases not matched to a gene: 4.

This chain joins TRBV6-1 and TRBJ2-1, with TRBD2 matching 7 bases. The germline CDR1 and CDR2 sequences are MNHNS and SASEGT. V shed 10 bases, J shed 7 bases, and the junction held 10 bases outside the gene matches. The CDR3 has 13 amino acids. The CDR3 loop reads CATRREGSNEQFF. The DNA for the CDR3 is TGTGCCACCCGGAGGGAGGGATCGAATGAGCAGTTCTTC.

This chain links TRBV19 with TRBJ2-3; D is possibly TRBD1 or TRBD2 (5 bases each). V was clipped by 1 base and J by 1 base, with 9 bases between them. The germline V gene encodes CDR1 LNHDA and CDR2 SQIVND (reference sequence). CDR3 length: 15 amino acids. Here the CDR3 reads CASSIGGVGTDTQYF. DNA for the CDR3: TGTGCCAGTAGTATAGGAGGGGTCGGCACAGATACGCAGTATTTT.

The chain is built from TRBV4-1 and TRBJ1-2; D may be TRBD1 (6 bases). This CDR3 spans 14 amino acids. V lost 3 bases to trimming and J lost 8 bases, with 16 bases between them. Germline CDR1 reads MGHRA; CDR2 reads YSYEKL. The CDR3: CASSHPPQGAGYTF. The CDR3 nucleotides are TGCGCCAGCAGCCATCCCCCACAGGGTGCGGGCTACACCTTC.

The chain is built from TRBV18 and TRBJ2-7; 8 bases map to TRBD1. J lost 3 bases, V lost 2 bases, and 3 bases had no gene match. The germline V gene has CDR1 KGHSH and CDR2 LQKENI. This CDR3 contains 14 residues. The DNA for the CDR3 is TGTGCCAGCTCACCAGGGACAGGCTACTACGAGCAGTACTTC. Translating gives CASSPGTGYYEQYF.

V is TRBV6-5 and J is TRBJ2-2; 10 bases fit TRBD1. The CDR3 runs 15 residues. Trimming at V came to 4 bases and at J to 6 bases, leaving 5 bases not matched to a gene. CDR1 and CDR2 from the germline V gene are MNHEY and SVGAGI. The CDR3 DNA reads TGTGCCAGCAGTTCGTCCGGGACAGGGGCCGGGGAGCTGTTTTTT. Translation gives CASSSSGTGAGELFF.

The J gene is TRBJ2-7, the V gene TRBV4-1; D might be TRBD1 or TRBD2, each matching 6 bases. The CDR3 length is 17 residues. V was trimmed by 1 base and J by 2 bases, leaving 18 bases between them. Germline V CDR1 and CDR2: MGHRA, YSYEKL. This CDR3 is CASSQVVFGGVPYEQYF. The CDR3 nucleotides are TGCGCCAGCAGCCAAGTCGTTTTCGGGGGCGTCCCCTACGAGCAGTACTTC.

The CDR3 reads CASSLESLARTLNNEQFF. CDR3 bases: TGTGCCAGCAGCTTAGAAAGCCTAGCGCGCACCTTGAACAATGAGCAGTTCTTC. This sequence joins TRBV11-2 and TRBJ2-1; D is perhaps TRBD2 (6 bases). Per the germline V gene, CDR1 is SGHAT and CDR2 is FQNNGV. V was cut by 0 bases and J by 5 bases, with 20 bases left in between. The CDR3 contains 18 residues.

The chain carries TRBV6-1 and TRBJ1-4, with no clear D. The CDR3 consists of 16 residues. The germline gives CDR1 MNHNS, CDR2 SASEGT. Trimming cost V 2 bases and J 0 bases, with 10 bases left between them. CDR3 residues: CASSEPEVATNEKLFF. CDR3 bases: TGTGCCAGCAGTGAACCCGAGGTTGCAACTAATGAAAAACTGTTTTTT.

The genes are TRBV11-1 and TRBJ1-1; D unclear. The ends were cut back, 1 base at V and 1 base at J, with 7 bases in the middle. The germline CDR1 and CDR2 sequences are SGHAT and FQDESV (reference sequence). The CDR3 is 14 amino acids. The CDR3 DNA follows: TGTGCCAGCAGCTTAGGCGCGGGGAACACTGAAGCTTTCTTT. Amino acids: CASSLGAGNTEAFF.

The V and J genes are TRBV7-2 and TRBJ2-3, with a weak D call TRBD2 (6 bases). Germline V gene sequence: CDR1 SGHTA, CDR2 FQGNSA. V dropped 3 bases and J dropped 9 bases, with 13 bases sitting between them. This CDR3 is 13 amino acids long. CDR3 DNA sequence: TGTGCCAGCAGCTTTCGAGGGACTCCCACGCAGTATTTT. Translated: CASSFRGTPTQYF.

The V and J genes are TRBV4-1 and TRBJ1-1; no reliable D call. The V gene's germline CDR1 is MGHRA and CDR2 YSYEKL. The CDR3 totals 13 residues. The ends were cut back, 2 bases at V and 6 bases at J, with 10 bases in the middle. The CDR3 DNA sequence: TGCGCCAGCAGCCAAATAGGAATCGCTGAAGCTTTCTTT. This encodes CASSQIGIAEAFF.

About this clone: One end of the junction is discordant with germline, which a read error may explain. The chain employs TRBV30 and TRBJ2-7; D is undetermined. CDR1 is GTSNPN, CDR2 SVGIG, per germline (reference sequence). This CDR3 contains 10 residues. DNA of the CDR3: TGTGCCCTGGGCGTCGTAGGATTGCACTTC. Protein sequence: CALGVVGLHF.

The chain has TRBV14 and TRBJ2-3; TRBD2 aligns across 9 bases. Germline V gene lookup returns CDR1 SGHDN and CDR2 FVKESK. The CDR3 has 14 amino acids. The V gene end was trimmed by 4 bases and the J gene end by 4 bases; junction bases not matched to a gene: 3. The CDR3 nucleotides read TGTGCCAGCAGCCCGGGACTAGCAGCAGATACGCAGTATTTT. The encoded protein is CASSPGLAADTQYF.

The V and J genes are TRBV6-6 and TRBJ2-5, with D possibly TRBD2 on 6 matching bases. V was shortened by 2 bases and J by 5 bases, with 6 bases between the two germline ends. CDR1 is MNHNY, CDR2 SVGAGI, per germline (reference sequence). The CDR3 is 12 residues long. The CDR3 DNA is TGTGCCAGCAGTTACGGAGGGGAGACCCAGTACTTC. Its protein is CASSYGGETQYF.

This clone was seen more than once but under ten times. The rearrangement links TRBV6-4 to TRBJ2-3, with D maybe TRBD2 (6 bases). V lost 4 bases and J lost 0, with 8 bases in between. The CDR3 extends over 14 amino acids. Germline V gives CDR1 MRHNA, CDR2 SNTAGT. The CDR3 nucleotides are TGTGCCAGCAGTGTAGCGGACAGCACAGATACGCAGTATTTT. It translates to CASSVADSTDTQYF.

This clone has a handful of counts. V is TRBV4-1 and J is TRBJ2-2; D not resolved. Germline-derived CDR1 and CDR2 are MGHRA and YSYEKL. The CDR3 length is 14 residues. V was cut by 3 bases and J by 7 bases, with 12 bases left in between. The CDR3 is CASSQDGYLGELFF. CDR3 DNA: TGCGCCAGCAGCCAGGACGGGTACCTCGGGGAGCTGTTTTTT.

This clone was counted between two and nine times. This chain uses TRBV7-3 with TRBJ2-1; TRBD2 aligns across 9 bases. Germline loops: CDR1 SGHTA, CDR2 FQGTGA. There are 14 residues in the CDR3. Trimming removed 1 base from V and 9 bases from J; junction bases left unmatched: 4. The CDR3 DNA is TGTGCCAGCAGCTTAAGCGGGGGGGCCGGTGAGCAGTTCTTC. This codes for CASSLSGGAGEQFF.

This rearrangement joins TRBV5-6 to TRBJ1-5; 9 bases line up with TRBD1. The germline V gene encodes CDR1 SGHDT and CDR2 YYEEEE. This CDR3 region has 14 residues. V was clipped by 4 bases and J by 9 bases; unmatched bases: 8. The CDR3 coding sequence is TGTGCCAGCAGCGCGGGGACAGGGCTCCGGCCCCAGCATTTT. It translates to CASSAGTGLRPQHF.

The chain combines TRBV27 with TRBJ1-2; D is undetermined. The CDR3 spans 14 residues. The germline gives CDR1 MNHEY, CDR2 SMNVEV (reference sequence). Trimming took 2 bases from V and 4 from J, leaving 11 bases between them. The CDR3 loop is CASSLKGEGYGYTF. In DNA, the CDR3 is TGTGCCAGCAGTTTAAAGGGAGAGGGCTATGGCTACACCTTC.

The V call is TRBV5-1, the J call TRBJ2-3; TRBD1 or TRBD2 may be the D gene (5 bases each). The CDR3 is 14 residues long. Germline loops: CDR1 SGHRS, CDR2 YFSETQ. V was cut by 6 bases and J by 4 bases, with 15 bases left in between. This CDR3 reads CASTPWGIPDTQYF. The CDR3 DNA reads TGCGCCAGCACCCCGTGGGGGATCCCAGATACGCAGTATTTT. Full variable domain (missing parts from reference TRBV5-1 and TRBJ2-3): KAGVTQTPRYLIKTRGQQVTLSCSPISGHRSVSWYQQTPGQGLQFLFEYFSETQRNKGNFPGRFSGRQFSNSRSEMNVSTLELGDSALYLCASTPWGIPDTQYFGPGTRLTVL.

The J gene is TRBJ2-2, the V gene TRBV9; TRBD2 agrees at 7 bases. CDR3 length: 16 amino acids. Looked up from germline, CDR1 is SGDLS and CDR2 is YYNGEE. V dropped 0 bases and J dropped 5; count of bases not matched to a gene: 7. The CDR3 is CASSVGVTSFTGELFF. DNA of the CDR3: TGTGCCAGCAGCGTAGGGGTGACTAGCTTTACCGGGGAGCTGTTTTTT.

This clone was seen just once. In DNA form, the CDR3 reads TGTGCCAGCAGTGTTTGGGACGAGGTTATCACTGAAGCTTTCTTT. This sequence encodes CASSVWDEVITEAFF. The chain joins TRBV25-1 to TRBJ1-1; tentatively, D is TRBD1 (5 bases). V was clipped by 4 bases and J by 4 bases, with 16 bases between them. There are 15 residues in the CDR3. CDR1 and CDR2 (germline): MGHDK, SYGVNS.

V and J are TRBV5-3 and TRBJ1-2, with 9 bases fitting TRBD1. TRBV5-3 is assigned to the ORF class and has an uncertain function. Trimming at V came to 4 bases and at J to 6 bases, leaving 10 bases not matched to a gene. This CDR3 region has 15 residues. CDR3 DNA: TGTGCCAGAAGCGACCGGGGGACAGGGAGCCATGGCTACACCTTC. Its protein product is CARSDRGTGSHGYTF.

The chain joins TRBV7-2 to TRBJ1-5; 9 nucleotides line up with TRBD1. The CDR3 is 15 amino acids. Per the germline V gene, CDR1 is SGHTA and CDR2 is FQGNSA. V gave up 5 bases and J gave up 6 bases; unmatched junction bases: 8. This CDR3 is CASSARTGEGQPQHF. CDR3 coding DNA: TGTGCCAGCAGCGCCCGGACAGGGGAAGGTCAGCCCCAGCATTTT.

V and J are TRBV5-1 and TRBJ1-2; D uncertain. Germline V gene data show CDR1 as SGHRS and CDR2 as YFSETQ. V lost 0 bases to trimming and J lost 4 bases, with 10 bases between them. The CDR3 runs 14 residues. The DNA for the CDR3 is TGCGCCAGCAGCTTGGCTCCAGATTTCTATGGCTACACCTTC. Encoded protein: CASSLAPDFYGYTF.

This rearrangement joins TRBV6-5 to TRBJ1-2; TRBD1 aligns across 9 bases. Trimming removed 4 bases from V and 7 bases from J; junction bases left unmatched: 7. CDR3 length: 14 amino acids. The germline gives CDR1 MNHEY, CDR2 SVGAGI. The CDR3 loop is CASSSGQGKVGYTF. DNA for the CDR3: TGTGCCAGCAGTTCAGGACAGGGGAAGGTTGGCTACACCTTC.

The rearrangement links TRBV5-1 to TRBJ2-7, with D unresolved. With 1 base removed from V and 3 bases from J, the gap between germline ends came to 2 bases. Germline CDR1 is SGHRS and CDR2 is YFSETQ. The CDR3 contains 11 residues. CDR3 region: CASSLYYEQYF. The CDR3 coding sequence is TGCGCCAGCAGCTTGTACTACGAGCAGTACTTC.

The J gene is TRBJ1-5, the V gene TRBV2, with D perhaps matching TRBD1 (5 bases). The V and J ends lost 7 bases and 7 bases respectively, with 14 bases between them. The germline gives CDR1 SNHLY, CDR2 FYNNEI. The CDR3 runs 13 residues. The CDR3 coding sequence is TGTGCCAGCAATATATTTGGGGACCAGCCCCAGCATTTT. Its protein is CASNIFGDQPQHF.

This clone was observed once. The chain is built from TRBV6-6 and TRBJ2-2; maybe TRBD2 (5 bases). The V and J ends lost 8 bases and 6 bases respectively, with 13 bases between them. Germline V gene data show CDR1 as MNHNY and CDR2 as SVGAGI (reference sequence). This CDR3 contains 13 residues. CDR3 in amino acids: CASHVGEAGELFF. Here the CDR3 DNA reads TGTGCCAGCCACGTGGGAGAGGCCGGGGAGCTGTTTTTT.

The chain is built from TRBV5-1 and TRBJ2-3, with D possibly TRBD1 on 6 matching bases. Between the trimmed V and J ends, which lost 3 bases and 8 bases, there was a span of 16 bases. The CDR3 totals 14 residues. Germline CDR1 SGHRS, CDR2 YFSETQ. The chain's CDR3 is CASSSDSVKVTQYF. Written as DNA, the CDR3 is TGCGCCAGCAGCTCGGACAGCGTCAAGGTTACGCAGTATTTT.